This entry lists 23 T cell receptor beta chains sequenced from one sample in a study of T cell repertoires in cytomegalovirus infection. Via MiXCR, TCRdb re-called the reads, giving one row per CDR3 protein. The sample shows some 180,000 distinct CDR3 sequences, roughly 17% of them seen only once. Specimen: CD8+ T cells from PBMCs. The receptors stem from a human donor in good health (CMV status not recorded). Some clones in this sample may be carry-over from other donors' samples.

The J gene is TRBJ1-5, the V gene TRBV19, with D unclear. Germline V CDR1 and CDR2: LNHDA, SQIVND (reference sequence). V was pared by 8 bases and J by 0 bases, with 8 bases between. The CDR3 sequence is 13 residues long. DNA for the CDR3: TGTGCCAGTGGGATTTATAGCAATCAGCCCCAGCATTTT. This gives the protein CASGIYSNQPQHF.

The V and J genes are TRBV7-9 and TRBJ2-1; TRBD1 is a possible D gene (6 bases). Germline CDR1 is SEHNR and CDR2 is FQNEAQ (reference sequence). V lost 1 base and J 5 bases, leaving 12 bases between the germline ends. The CDR3 has 15 amino acids. CDR3 sequence reads: CASSLGYRADNEQFF. CDR3 sequence (DNA): TGTGCCAGCAGCTTAGGGTACAGGGCAGACAATGAGCAGTTCTTC.

This clonotype was seen only a few times. The chain combines TRBV23-1 with TRBJ1-6; a weak D match, TRBD1 (6 bases). TRBV23-1 is noted as an ORF with a role that remains uncertain. The ends were cut back, 3 bases at V and 7 bases at J, with 22 bases in the middle. The CDR3 is made up of 18 amino acids. CDR3 nucleotides: TGCGCCAGCAGTCAGTGGCAGCAGGGGACCCCGGGAAATTCACCCCTCCACTTT. Amino acid sequence: CASSQWQQGTPGNSPLHF.

This clonotype was recorded a few times. V and J are TRBV5-6 and TRBJ1-1; unclear D gene. V was cut by 7 bases and J by 0 bases, with 13 bases left in between. Germline CDR1 SGHDT, CDR2 YYEEEE. The CDR3 contains 14 residues. This chain's CDR3 is CASRTYGLNTEAFF. As DNA, the CDR3 is TGTGCCAGCCGTACGTATGGGCTGAACACTGAAGCTTTCTTT.

Comments on this clonotype: No DNA is shown, since the ends of the CDR3 on it are uncertain; the CDR3 is the one TCRdb lists. V and J are TRBV28 and TRBJ1-5. From its first to its last residue, the CDR3 has 12 amino acids. CDR1 and CDR2 from the germline V gene are MDHEN and SYDVKM. CDR3 loop: CASSSSSGPQHF.

This clonotype came up a few times. The V call is TRBV6-2 or TRBV6-3, the J call TRBJ1-1; no clear D. The germline V gene has CDR1 MNHEY and CDR2 SVGEGT. This CDR3 region has 13 residues. V was cut by 7 bases and J by 8 bases, with 17 bases left in between. The CDR3 region has the DNA TGTGCCAGCACGCATTCCCATTATCAGGAAGCTTTCTTT. Amino acids: CASTHSHYQEAFF.

Of note for this clonotype: Relative to the germline gene, one junction end is altered; a read error may explain this. This sequence joins TRBV7-2 and TRBJ2-7; 7 bases match TRBD2. The CDR3 spans 13 residues. CDR1 is SGHTA and CDR2 is FQGNSA in the germline V gene. CDR3 coding DNA: TGTGCCAGCGGCTTGGGGGGGGGCTACGAGCAGTACTTC. Its translation is CASGLGGGYEQYF.

The chain couples TRBV29-1 to TRBJ2-1, with D unresolved. The V and J ends lost 7 bases and 5 bases respectively, with 6 bases between them. There are 10 residues in the CDR3. CDR1 and CDR2 (germline): SQVTM, ANQGSEA. The chain's CDR3 is CSGGDNEQFF. CDR3 bases: TGCAGCGGTGGGGACAATGAGCAGTTCTTC.

The chain recombines TRBV7-9 with TRBJ1-2; D perhaps matches TRBD1 (6 bases). From germline, CDR1 is SEHNR and CDR2 FQNEAQ (reference sequence). The CDR3 contains 16 residues. Trimming shortened V by 5 bases and J by 6 bases, and 22 bases separated the two germline ends. CDR3 protein: CASSHELPGTRHGYTF. The CDR3 DNA is TGTGCCAGCAGCCACGAATTGCCCGGGACACGGCATGGCTACACCTTC.

This rearrangement joins TRBV2 to TRBJ2-1, with TRBD1 matching over 7 bases. This CDR3 spans 14 amino acids. The V and J ends lost 4 bases and 5 bases, in that order; junction bases with no gene match: 5. Germline V CDR1 and CDR2: SNHLY, FYNNEI. The CDR3 nucleotides read TGTGCCAGCAGTGGTCCCACAGGGGACAATGAGCAGTTCTTC. It translates to CASSGPTGDNEQFF.

This clonotype showed up just a few times. This chain links TRBV9 with TRBJ2-2, with 7 bases lining up with TRBD2. V lost 4 bases, J lost 4 bases, and 13 bases stayed unmatched. The CDR3 length is 17 residues. Germline-derived CDR1 and CDR2 are SGDLS and YYNGEE. The CDR3 is CASSFPRWGGSTGELFF. The CDR3, as DNA: TGTGCCAGCAGCTTCCCACGCTGGGGGGGAAGCACCGGGGAGCTGTTTTTT.

This clonotype came up a few times. The chain carries TRBV9 and TRBJ2-5; TRBD2 aligns across 8 bases. This CDR3 region has 14 residues. The germline CDR1 and CDR2 sequences are SGDLS and YYNGEE. Unmatched junction bases numbered 6, after V lost 4 bases and J lost 4 bases. CDR3 DNA: TGTGCCAGCAGCTCCCCCGCGGGGGGAGAGACCCAGTACTTC. Protein: CASSSPAGGETQYF.

This clonotype appeared a few times. The V call is TRBV27, the J call TRBJ1-5; D gene ambiguous. Per germline, CDR1 MNHEY and CDR2 SMNVEV (reference sequence). The germline V and J ends were trimmed by 4 bases and 1 base, with 11 bases remaining between them. The CDR3 consists of 15 residues. Here the CDR3 DNA reads TGTGCCAGCAGTTCAATTGGGCAGAGCAATCAGCCCCAGCATTTT. Amino acid sequence: CASSSIGQSNQPQHF.

The V call is TRBV2, the J call TRBJ2-1; 8 bases line up with TRBD2. The CDR3 is made up of 17 amino acids. The V and J ends lost 1 base and 0 bases, in that order; junction bases with no gene match: 5. Germline V lookup: CDR1 SNHLY, CDR2 FYNNEI. The DNA of the CDR3 is TGTGCCAGCAGTGAAGGGCTAGCGGGTAACTCCTACAATGAGCAGTTCTTC. Its protein product is CASSEGLAGNSYNEQFF.

This clonotype was observed a few times. CDR3 sequence reads: CASSLGQPFNQPQHF. The CDR3 DNA reads as TGTGCCAGCAGCTTAGGGCAGCCTTTCAATCAGCCCCAGCATTTT. The J gene is TRBJ1-5, the V gene TRBV7-2; D unclear. Trimming cost V 1 base and J 3 bases, with 10 bases left between them. The CDR3 spans 15 residues. In germline, CDR1 is SGHTA, CDR2 FQGNSA. Full variable domain (remainder filled in from reference TRBV7-2 and TRBJ1-5): GAGVSQSPSNKVTEKGKDVELRCDPISGHTALYWYRQSLGQGLEFLIYFQGNSAPDKSGLPSDRFSAERTGGSVSTLTIQRTQQEDSAVYLCASSLGQPFNQPQHFGDGTRLSIL.

This clonotype was counted between two and nine times. V usage is TRBV7-9 and J usage is TRBJ1-6; no reliable D call. V was trimmed by 5 bases and J by 2 bases, leaving 10 bases between them. CDR1 is SEHNR and CDR2 is FQNEAQ in the germline V gene (reference sequence). This CDR3 comprises 15 residues. CDR3 sequence: CASSVSGPYNSPLHF. CDR3 bases: TGTGCCAGCAGCGTTTCGGGCCCCTATAATTCACCCCTCCACTTT.

This clonotype was recorded a few times. The genes are TRBV11-2 and TRBJ2-3; TRBD1 is a possible D gene (6 bases). Trimming stripped 6 bases from V and 0 bases from J, with 22 bases between. The CDR3 consists of 18 residues. Germline lookup yields CDR1 SGHAT and CDR2 FQNNGV. CDR3 DNA sequence: TGTGCCAGCAGTCTCCGAGGGTCAGGGGCCTCTAGCACAGATACGCAGTATTTT. This gives the protein CASSLRGSGASSTDTQYF. The whole variable domain, filled in from reference TRBV11-2 and TRBJ2-3, reads EAGVAQSPRYKIIEKRQSVAFWCNPISGHATLYWYQQILGQGPKLLIQFQNNGVVDDSQLPKDRFSAERLKGVDSTLKIQPAKLEDSAVYLCASSLRGSGASSTDTQYFGPGTRLTVL.

This sequence joins TRBV12-3 or TRBV12-4 and TRBJ2-1; no reliable D call. V was trimmed by 0 bases and J by 6 bases, leaving 9 bases between them. There are 14 residues in the CDR3. DNA for the CDR3: TGTGCCAGCAGTTTAGCGGTCTATCTCAATGAGCAGTTCTTC. Residues: CASSLAVYLNEQFF.

A few counts support this clonotype. The chain joins TRBV6-6 to TRBJ2-1; possibly TRBD1 for D (6 bases). V was clipped by 10 bases and J by 14 bases, with 12 bases between them. CDR3 size: 9 residues. Germline CDR1 is MNHNY and CDR2 is SVGAGI (reference sequence). This CDR3 reads CATGAGEFF. CDR3 coding DNA: TGTGCCACTGGTGCAGGGGAGTTCTTC.

This clonotype was seen a handful of times. This chain joins TRBV7-6 and TRBJ2-6; weak D call: TRBD1 (7 bases). The V end was cut by 5 bases, the J end by 1 base, with 24 bases between. CDR3 length: 20 residues. CDR1 and CDR2 from the germline V gene are SGHVS and FNYEAQ. CDR3 DNA sequence: TGTGCCAGCAGCCCAGGGGGGTCGGGCGGAGGAGTATCTGGGGCCAACGTCCTGACTTTC. Translated, it gives CASSPGGSGGGVSGANVLTF.

This clonotype occurred a few times. The gene calls are TRBV7-9 and TRBJ1-5; D is uncertain. This CDR3 region has 13 residues. V lost 5 bases and J lost 4, with 9 bases in between. Germline V lookup: CDR1 SEHNR, CDR2 FQNEAQ (reference sequence). CDR3 nucleotides: TGTGCCAGCAGCAGATCCCCTAATCAGCCCCAGCATTTT. Translated, it gives CASSRSPNQPQHF. Full variable domain (remainder filled in from reference TRBV7-9 and TRBJ1-5): DTGVSQNPRHKITKRGQNVTFRCDPISEHNRLYWYRQTLGQGPEFLTYFQNEAQLEKSRLLSDRFSAERPKGSFSTLEIQRTEQGDSAMYLCASSRSPNQPQHFGDGTRLSIL.

The rearrangement uses TRBV11-1 and TRBJ2-1; D gene unclear. Germline lookup yields CDR1 SGHAT and CDR2 FQDESV (reference sequence). This CDR3 contains 13 residues. The V and J ends lost 4 bases and 5 bases respectively, with 9 bases between them. CDR3 sequence reads: CASSYTENNEQFF. The CDR3 DNA follows: TGTGCCAGCAGCTACACAGAGAACAATGAGCAGTTCTTC.

In its sample, this clonotype was seen a few times. The rearrangement links TRBV6-5 to TRBJ1-1, with D perhaps TRBD1 (5 bases). Trimming stripped 0 bases from V and 4 bases from J, with 12 bases between. Germline CDR1 reads MNHEY; CDR2 reads SVGAGI. This CDR3 has 15 residues. CDR3 amino acids: CASSYSRGAGTEAFF. The CDR3 DNA follows: TGTGCCAGCAGTTACTCGAGGGGCGCGGGCACTGAAGCTTTCTTT.